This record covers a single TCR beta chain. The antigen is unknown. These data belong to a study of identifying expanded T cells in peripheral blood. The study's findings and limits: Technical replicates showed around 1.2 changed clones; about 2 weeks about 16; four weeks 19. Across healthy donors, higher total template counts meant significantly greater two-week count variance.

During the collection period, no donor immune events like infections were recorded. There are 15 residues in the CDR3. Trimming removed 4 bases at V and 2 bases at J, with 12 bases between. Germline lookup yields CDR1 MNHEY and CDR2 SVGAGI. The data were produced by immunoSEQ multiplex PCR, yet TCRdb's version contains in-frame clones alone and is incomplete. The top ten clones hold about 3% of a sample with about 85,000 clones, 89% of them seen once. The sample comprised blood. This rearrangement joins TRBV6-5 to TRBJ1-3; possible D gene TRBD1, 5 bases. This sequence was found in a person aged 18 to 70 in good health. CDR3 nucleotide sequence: TGTGCCAGCAGTTTTACATCGGGACCTGGAAACACCATATATTTT. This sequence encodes CASSFTSGPGNTIYF.